This T cell receptor beta chain was identified during a study of radiotherapy plus CTLA-4 blockade in lung cancer. Study-wide context: Objective response was observed in over 15% of patients, and disease control in approximately 30%. General study results and limits: Together with interferon-beta, which increased in serum after radiation, early dynamic changes in blood T cell clones were reportedly the best predictors of response. Radiotherapy was combined with ipilimumab, and tumor-derived TCR clones then expanded in blood.

The CDR3 spans 13 residues. Germline V gene lookup returns CDR1 MGHRA and CDR2 YSYEKL. Trimming cost V 0 bases and J 7 bases, with 10 bases left between them. Libraries were prepared by immunoSEQ multiplex PCR; TCRdb keeps only in-frame clonotypes and omits some of them. The sample has tens of thousands of clones; 70% to 90% are singletons. Worth noting for this clone: Its antigen is as yet unknown.

Chemo-refractory metastatic non-small-cell lung cancer patients underwent focal radiation alongside CTLA-4 blockade with ipilimumab. The receptor was isolated from a human donor with non-small cell lung cancer whose response to radiotherapy plus ipilimumab could not be evaluated. This chain uses TRBV4-1 with TRBJ2-7; D is undetermined. Source: peripheral blood, taken from a patient treated with radiotherapy plus ipilimumab. The CDR3 reads CASSQDNFREQYF. DNA for the CDR3: TGCGCCAGCAGCCAAGATAACTTCCGTGAGCAGTACTTC.